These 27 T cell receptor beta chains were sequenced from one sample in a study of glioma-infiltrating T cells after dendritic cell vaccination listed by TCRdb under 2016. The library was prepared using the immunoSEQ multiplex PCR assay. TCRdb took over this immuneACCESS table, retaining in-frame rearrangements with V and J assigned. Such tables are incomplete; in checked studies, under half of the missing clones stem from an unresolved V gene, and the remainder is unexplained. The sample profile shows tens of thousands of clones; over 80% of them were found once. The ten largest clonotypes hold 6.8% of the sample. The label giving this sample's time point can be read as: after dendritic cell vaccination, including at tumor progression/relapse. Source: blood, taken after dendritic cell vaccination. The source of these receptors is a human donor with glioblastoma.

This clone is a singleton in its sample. The CDR3 bases are TGTGCCAGCAGCTTAAACTCCGGGACAGGGGTTTCCGGGGAGCTGTTTTTT. Translation: CASSLNSGTGVSGELFF. This sequence joins TRBV7-8 and TRBJ2-2; 10 positions agree with TRBD1. From germline, CDR1 is SGHVS and CDR2 FQNEAQ. The J segment lost 6 bases and the V segment lost 2 bases, leaving 9 bases of the junction unmatched. This CDR3 is 17 amino acids long.

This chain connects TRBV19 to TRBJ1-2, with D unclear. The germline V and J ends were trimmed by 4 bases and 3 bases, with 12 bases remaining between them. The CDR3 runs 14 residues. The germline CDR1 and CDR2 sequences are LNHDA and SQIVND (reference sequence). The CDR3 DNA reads TGTGCCAGTAGTACGTACGACAACTACTATGGCTACACCTTC. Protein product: CASSTYDNYYGYTF. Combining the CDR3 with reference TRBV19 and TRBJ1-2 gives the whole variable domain DGGITQSPKYLFRKEGQNVTLSCEQNLNHDAMYWYRQDPGQGLRLIYYSQIVNDFQKGDIAEGYSVSREKKESFPLTVTSAQKNPTAFYLCASSTYDNYYGYTFGSGTRLTVV.

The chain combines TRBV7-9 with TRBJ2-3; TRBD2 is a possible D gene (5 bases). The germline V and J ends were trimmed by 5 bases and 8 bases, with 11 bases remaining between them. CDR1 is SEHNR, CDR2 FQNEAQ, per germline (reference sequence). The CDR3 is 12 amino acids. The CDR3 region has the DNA TGTGCCAGCAGCCTAGGCGAGGGTACGCAGTATTTT. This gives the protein CASSLGEGTQYF. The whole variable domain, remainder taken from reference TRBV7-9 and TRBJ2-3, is DTGVSQNPRHKITKRGQNVTFRCDPISEHNRLYWYRQTLGQGPEFLTYFQNEAQLEKSRLLSDRFSAERPKGSFSTLEIQRTEQGDSAMYLCASSLGEGTQYFGPGTRLTVL.

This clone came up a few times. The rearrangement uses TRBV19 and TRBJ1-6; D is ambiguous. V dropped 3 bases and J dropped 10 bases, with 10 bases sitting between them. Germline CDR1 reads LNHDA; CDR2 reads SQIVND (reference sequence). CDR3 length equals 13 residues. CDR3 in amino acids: CASSIEIRSPLHF. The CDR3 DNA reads TGTGCCAGTAGTATTGAAATCAGATCACCCCTCCACTTT. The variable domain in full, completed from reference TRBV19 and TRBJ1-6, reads DGGITQSPKYLFRKEGQNVTLSCEQNLNHDAMYWYRQDPGQGLRLIYYSQIVNDFQKGDIAEGYSVSREKKESFPLTVTSAQKNPTAFYLCASSIEIRSPLHFGNGTRLTVT.

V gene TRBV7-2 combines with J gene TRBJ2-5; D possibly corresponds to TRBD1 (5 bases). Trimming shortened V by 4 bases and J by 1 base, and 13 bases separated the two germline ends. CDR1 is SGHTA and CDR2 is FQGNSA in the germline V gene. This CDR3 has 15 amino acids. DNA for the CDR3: TGTGCCAGCAGCTCAGGGAATGGGTTCCAAGAGACCCAGTACTTC. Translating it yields CASSSGNGFQETQYF.

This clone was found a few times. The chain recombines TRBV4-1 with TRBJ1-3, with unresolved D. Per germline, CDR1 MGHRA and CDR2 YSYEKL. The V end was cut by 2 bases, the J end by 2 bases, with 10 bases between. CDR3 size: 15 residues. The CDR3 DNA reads TGCGCCAGCAGCCAATCGGGTACTCCTGGAAACACCATATATTTT. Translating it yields CASSQSGTPGNTIYF.

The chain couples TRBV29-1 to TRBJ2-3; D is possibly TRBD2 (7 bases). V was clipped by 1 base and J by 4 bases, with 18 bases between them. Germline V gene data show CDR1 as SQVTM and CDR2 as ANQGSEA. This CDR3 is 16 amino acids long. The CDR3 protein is CSVEATQGGGADTQYF. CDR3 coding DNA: TGCAGCGTTGAAGCCACCCAGGGCGGGGGCGCAGATACGCAGTATTTT.

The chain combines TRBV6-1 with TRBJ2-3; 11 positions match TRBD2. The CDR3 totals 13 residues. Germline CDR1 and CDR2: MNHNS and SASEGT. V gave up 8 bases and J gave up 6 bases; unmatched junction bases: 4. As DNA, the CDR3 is TGTGCCAGCTCCCGGACTAGCGGGGATACGCAGTATTTT. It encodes CASSRTSGDTQYF.

The CDR3 spells CAISEAGYEQYF. CDR3 DNA: TGTGCCATCAGTGAAGCAGGGTACGAGCAGTACTTC. The genes are TRBV10-3 and TRBJ2-7; perhaps TRBD1 as D (5 bases). With 3 bases removed from V and 4 bases from J, the gap between germline ends came to 7 bases. The CDR3 has 12 amino acids. CDR1 and CDR2 (germline): ENHRY, SYGVKD.

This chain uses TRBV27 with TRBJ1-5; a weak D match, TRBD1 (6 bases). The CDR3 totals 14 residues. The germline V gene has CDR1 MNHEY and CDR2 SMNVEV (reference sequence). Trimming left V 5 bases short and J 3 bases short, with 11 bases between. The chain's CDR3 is CASSPRQVNQPQHF. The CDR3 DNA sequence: TGTGCCAGCAGTCCCCGACAGGTCAATCAGCCCCAGCATTTT.

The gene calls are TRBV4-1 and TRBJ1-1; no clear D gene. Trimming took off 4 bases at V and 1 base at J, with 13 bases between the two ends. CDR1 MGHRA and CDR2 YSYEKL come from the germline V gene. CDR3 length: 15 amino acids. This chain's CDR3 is CASSPLQTGNTEAFF. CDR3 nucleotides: TGCGCCAGCAGCCCGCTTCAAACGGGGAACACTGAAGCTTTCTTT.

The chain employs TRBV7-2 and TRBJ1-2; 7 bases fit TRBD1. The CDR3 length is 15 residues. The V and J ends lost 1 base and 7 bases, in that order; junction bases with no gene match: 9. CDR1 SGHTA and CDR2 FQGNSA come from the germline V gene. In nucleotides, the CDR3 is TGTGCCAGCAGCTTAGTTTCCCAAGGGGGCGGTGGCTACACCTTC. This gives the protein CASSLVSQGGGGYTF.

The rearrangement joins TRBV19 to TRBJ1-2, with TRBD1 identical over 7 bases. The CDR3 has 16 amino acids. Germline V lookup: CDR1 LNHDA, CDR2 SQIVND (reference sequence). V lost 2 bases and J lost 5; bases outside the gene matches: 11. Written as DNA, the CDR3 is TGTGCCAGTAGTATAAATGGAAGGGGGCCTTATTATGGCTACACCTTC. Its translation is CASSINGRGPYYGYTF.

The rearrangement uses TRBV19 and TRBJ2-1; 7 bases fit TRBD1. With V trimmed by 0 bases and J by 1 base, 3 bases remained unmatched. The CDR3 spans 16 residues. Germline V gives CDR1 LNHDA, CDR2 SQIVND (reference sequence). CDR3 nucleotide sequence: TGTGCCAGTAGTATAGAAGGGGGCCTGTCCTACAATGAGCAGTTCTTC. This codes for CASSIEGGLSYNEQFF.

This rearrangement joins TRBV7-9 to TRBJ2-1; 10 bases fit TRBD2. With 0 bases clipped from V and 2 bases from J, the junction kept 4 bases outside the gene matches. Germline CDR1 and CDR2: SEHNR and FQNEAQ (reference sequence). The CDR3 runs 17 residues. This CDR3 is CASSLAALAGTYNEQFF. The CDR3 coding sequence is TGTGCCAGCAGCTTAGCGGCACTAGCGGGGACCTACAATGAGCAGTTCTTC.

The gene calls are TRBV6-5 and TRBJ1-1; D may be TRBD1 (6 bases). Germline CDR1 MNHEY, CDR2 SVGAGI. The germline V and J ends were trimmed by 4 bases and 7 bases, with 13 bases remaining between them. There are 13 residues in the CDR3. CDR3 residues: CASSSTGQIEAFF. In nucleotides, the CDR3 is TGTGCCAGCAGTTCAACCGGACAGATTGAAGCTTTCTTT.

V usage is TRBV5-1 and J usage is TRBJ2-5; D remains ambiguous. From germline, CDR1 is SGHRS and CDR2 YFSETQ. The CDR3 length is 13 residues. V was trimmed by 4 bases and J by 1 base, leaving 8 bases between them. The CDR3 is CASSPQIQETQYF. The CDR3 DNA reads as TGCGCCAGCAGCCCTCAGATCCAAGAGACCCAGTACTTC.

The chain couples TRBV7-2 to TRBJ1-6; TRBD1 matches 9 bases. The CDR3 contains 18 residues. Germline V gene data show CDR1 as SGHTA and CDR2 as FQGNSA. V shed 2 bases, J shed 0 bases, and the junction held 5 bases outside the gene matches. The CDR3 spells CASSLMDRGSSYNSPLHF. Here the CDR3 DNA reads TGTGCCAGCAGCTTAATGGACAGGGGAAGCTCCTATAATTCACCCCTCCACTTT.

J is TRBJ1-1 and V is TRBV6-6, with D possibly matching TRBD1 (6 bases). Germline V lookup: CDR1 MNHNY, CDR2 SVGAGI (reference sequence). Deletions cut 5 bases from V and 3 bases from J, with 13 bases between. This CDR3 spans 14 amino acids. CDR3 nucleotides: TGTGCCAGCAGTAAACAGGGTCCCCACACTGAAGCTTTCTTT. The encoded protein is CASSKQGPHTEAFF.

The CDR3, as DNA: TGTGCCAGCTCACCAGGAGCGGGGGTACAGTATGGCTACACCTTC. This gives the protein CASSPGAGVQYGYTF. V is TRBV18 and J is TRBJ1-2; perhaps TRBD1 as D (5 bases). Between the trimmed V and J ends, which lost 2 bases and 5 bases, there was a span of 15 bases. The germline CDR1 and CDR2 sequences are KGHSH and LQKENI. The CDR3 sequence is 15 residues long.

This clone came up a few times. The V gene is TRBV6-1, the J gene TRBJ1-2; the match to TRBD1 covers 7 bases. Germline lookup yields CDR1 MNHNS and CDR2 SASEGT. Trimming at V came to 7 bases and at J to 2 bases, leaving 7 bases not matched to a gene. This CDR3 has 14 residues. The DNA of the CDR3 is TGTGCCAGCAAAGGACAGGCTACCAACTATGGCTACACCTTC. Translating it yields CASKGQATNYGYTF.

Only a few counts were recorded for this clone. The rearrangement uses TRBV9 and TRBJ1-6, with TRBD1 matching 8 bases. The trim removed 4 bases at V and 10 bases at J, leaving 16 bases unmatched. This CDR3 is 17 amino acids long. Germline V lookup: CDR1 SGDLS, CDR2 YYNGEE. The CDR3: CASSKPGTGTYLSPLHF. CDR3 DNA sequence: TGTGCCAGCAGCAAACCCGGGACAGGCACTTATTTGTCACCCCTCCACTTT.

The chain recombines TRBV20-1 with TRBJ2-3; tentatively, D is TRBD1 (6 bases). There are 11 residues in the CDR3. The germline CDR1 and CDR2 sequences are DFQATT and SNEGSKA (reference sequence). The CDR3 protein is CRARQEVAKYF. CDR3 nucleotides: TGCAGGGCCCGACAGGAGGTGGCGAAGTATTTT.

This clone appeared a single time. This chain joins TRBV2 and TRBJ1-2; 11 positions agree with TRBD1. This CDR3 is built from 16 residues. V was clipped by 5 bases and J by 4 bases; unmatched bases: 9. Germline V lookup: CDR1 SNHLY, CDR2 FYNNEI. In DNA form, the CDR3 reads TGTGCCAGCAGTACCCCGGACAGGGGGCATAGCTATGGCTACACCTTC. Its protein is CASSTPDRGHSYGYTF.

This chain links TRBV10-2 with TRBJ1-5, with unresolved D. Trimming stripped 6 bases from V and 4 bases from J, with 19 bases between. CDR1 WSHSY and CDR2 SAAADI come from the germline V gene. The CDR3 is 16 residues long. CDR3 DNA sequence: TGCGCCAGCAGGGGTTCAGACGGCAGAGGGAATCAGCCCCAGCATTTT. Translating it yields CASRGSDGRGNQPQHF.

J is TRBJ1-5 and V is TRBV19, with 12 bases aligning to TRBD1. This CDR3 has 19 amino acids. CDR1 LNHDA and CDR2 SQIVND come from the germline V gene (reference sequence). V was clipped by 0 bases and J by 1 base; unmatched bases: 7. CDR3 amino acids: CASSIDFPGTGGSNQPQHF. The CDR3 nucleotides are TGTGCCAGTAGTATAGATTTCCCCGGGACAGGGGGCAGCAATCAGCCCCAGCATTTT.

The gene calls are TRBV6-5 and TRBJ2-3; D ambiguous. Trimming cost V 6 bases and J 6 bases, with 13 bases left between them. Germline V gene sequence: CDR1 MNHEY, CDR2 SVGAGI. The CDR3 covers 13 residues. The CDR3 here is CASRRTLSDTQYF. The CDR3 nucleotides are TGTGCCAGCAGACGAACACTATCGGATACGCAGTATTTT.